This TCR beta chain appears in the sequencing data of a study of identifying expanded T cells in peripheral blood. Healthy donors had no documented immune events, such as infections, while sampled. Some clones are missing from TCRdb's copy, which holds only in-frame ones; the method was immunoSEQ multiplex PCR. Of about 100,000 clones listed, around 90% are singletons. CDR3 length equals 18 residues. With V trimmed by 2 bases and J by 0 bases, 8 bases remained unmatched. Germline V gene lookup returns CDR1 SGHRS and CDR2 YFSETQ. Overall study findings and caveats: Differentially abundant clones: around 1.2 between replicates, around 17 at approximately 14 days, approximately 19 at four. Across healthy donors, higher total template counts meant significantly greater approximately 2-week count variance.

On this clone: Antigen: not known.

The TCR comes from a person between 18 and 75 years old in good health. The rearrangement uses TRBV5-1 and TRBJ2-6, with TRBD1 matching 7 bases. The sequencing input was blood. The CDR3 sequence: CASSLEGAKASGANVLTF. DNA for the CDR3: TGCGCCAGCAGCTTAGAGGGGGCTAAGGCCTCTGGGGCCAACGTCCTGACTTTC.